This TCR beta chain was found in a study of blood T cell repertoires in COVID-19. V was trimmed by 0 bases and J by 2 bases, leaving 11 bases between them. The CDR3 is 16 residues long. CDR1 is MNHEY and CDR2 is SMNVEV in the germline V gene (reference sequence). Assay: immunoSEQ multiplex PCR; the TCRdb copy retains only in-frame clones and omits some. The sample shows 200,000 to 300,000 clones, nearly 85% of them seen only once. Sample: peripheral blood. The origin of this receptor is a human donor in a cohort sampled during active COVID-19. The J gene is TRBJ2-1, the V gene TRBV27; the D gene is possibly TRBD2 (6 bases). CDR3 region: CASSLSGGATYNEQFF. As DNA, the CDR3 is TGTGCCAGCAGTTTATCGGGCGGGGCAACCTACAATGAGCAGTTCTTC.